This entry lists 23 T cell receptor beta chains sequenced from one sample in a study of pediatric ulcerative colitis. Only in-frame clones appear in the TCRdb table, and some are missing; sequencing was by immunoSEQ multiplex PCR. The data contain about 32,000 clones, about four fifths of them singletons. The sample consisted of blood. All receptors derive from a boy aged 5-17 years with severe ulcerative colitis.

CDR3: CASSSHTYEQYF. In nucleotides, the CDR3 is TGTGCCAGCAGTTCTCATACCTACGAGCAGTACTTC. The V and J genes are TRBV6-6 and TRBJ2-7; D is ambiguous. Trimming left V 4 bases short and J 2 bases short, with 6 bases between. This CDR3 is built from 12 residues. The germline V gene encodes CDR1 MNHNY and CDR2 SVGAGI (reference sequence).

CDR3 sequence (DNA): TGTGCCAGCAGCTTAGAGGGGGTCGGGGCTGAAGCTTTCTTT. Its protein is CASSLEGVGAEAFF. The rearrangement links TRBV7-9 to TRBJ1-1; a possible D gene is TRBD1 (6 bases). V was shortened by 1 base and J by 6 bases, with 12 bases between the two germline ends. The CDR3 runs to 14 residues. From germline, CDR1 is SEHNR and CDR2 FQNEAQ (reference sequence).

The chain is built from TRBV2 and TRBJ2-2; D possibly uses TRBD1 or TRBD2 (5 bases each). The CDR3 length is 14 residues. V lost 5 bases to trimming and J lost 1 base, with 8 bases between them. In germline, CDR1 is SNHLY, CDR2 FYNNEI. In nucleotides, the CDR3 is TGTGCCAGCAGTACTAGGGGGAACACCGGGGAGCTGTTTTTT. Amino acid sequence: CASSTRGNTGELFF.

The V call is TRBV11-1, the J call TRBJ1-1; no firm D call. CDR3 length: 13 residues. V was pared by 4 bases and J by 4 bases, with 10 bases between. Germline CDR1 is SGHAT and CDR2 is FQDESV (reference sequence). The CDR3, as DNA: TGTGCCAGCAGCTCCGTTTCGGGCACTGAAGCTTTCTTT. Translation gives CASSSVSGTEAFF.

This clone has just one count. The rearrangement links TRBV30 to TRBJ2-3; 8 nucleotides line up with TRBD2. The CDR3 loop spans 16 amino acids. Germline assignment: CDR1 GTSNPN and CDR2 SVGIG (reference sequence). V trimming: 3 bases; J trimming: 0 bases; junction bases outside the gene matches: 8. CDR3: CAWRKELAVSTDTQYF. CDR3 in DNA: TGTGCCTGGAGAAAGGAACTAGCGGTTAGCACAGATACGCAGTATTTT.

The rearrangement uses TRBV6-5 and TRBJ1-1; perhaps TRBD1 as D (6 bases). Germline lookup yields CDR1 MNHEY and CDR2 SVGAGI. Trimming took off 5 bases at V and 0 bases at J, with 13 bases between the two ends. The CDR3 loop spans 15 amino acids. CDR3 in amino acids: CASSRGTSMNTEAFF. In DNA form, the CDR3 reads TGTGCCAGCAGTCGAGGGACATCTATGAACACTGAAGCTTTCTTT.

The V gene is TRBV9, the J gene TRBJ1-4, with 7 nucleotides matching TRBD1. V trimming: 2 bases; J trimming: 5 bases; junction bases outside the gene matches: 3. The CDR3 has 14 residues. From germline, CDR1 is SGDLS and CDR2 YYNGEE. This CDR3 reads CASSVGTENEKLFF. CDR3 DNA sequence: TGTGCCAGCAGCGTGGGGACAGAGAATGAAAAACTGTTTTTT.

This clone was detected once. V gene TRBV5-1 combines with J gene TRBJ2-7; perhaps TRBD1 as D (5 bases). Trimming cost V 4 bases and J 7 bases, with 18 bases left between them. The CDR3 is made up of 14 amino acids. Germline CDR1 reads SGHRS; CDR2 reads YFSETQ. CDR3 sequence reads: CASSKVGPPGEQYF. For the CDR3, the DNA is TGCGCCAGCAGCAAGGTGGGGCCCCCCGGTGAGCAGTACTTC.

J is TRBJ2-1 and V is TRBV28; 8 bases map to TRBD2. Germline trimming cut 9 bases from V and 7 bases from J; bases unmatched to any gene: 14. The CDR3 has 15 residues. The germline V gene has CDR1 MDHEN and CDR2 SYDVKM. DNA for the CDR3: TGTGCCAGTACATTAGGGAGCGGGGGCCCTAATGAGCAGTTCTTC. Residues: CASTLGSGGPNEQFF.

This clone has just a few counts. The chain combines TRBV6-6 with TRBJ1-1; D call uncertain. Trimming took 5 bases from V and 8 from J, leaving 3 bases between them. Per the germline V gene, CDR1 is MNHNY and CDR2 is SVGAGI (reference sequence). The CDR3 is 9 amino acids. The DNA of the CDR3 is TGTGCCAGCAGTCAAGAAGCTTTCTTT. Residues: CASSQEAFF.

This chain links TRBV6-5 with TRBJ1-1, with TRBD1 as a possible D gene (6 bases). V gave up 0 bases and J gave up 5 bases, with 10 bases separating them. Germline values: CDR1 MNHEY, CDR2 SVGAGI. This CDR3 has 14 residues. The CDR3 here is CASSYSTGTTEAFF. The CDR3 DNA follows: TGTGCCAGCAGTTACTCAACCGGGACAACTGAAGCTTTCTTT.

The CDR3 here is CAWILGKGKYTF. In nucleotides, the CDR3 is TGTGCCTGGATCTTGGGAAAAGGAAAGTACACCTTC. The rearrangement links TRBV30 to TRBJ1-2; D call uncertain. This CDR3 comprises 12 residues. Deletions cut 4 bases from V and 11 bases from J, with 17 bases between. Germline CDR1 and CDR2: GTSNPN and SVGIG (reference sequence).

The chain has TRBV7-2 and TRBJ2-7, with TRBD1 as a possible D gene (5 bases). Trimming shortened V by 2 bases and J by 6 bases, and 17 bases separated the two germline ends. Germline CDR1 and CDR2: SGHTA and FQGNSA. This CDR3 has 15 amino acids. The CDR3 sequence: CASSLQGFAPTEQYF. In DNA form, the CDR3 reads TGTGCCAGCAGCTTACAGGGATTTGCCCCGACCGAGCAGTACTTC.

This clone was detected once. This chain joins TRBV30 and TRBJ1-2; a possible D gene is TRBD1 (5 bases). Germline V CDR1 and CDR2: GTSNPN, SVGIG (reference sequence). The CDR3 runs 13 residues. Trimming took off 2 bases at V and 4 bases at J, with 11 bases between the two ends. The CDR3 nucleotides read TGTGCCTGGAGTTCCGGGGGGGGCTATGGCTACACCTTC. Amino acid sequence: CAWSSGGGYGYTF.

CDR3 DNA sequence: TGTGCCAGCAGTGACTCCTGGTGTTACGAGCAGTACTTC. It codes for CASSDSWCYEQYF. The V gene is TRBV6-4, the J gene TRBJ2-7; no clear D gene. Trimming shortened V by 0 bases and J by 4 bases, and 7 bases separated the two germline ends. Germline-derived CDR1 and CDR2 are MRHNA and SNTAGT. This CDR3 has 13 residues.

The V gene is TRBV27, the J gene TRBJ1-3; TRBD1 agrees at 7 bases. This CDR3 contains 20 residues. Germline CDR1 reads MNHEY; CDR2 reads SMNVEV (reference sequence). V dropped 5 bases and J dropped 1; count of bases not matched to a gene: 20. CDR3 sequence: CASSLGRDSPSHFSGNTIYF. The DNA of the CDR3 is TGTGCCAGCAGTCTTGGGAGGGACAGCCCCTCTCACTTTTCTGGAAACACCATATATTTT.

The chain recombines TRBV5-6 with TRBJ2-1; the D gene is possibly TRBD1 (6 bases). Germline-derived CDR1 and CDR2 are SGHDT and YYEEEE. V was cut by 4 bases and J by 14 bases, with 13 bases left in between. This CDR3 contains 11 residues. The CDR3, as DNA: TGTGCCAGCAGCCGGGACATTTTCAAGTTCTTC. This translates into CASSRDIFKFF. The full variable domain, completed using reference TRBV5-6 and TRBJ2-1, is DAGVTQSPTHLIKTRGQQVTLRCSPKSGHDTVSWYQQALGQGPQFIFQYYEEEERQRGNFPDRFSGHQFPNYSSELNVNALLLGDSALYLCASSRDIFKFFGPGTRLTVL.

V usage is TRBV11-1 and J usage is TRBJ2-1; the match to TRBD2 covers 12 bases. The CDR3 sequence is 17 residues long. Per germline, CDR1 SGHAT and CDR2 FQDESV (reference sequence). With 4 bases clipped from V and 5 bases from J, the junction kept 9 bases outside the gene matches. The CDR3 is CASSSILAGGFNNEQFF. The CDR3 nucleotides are TGTGCCAGCAGCTCAATACTAGCGGGGGGCTTCAACAATGAGCAGTTCTTC.

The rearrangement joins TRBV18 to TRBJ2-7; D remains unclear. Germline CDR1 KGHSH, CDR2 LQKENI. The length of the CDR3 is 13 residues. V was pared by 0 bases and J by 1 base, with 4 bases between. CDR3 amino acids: CASSPPYSYEQYF. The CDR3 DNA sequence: TGTGCCAGCTCACCACCTTATTCCTACGAGCAGTACTTC.

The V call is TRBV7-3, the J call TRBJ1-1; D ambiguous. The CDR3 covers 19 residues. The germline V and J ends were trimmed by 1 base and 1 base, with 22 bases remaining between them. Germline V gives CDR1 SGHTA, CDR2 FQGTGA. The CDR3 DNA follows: TGTGCCAGCAGCTTAATTAGGAGTTGGTTCGGTCGATGGAACACTGAAGCTTTCTTT. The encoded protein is CASSLIRSWFGRWNTEAFF.

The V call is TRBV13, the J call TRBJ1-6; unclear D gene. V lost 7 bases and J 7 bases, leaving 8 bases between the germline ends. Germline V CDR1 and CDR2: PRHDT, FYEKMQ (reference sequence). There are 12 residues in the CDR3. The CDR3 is CASTSGNSPLHF. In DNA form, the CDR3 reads TGTGCCAGCACTTCGGGGAATTCACCCCTCCACTTT.

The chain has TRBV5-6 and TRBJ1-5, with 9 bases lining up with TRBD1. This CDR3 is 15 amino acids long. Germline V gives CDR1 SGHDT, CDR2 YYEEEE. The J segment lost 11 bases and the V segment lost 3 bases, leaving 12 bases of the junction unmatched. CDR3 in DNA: TGTGCCAGCAGCTCGGCCACAGGGGGCAGTTTGTCCCAGCATTTT. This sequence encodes CASSSATGGSLSQHF.

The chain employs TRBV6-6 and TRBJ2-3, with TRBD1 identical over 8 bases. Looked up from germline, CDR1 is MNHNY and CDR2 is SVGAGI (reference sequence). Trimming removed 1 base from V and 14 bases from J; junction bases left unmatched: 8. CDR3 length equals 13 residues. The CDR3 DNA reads TGTGCCAGCAGTTACTGGCCCCGGACAGGGTTGTATTTT. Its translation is CASSYWPRTGLYF.